This passage covers 30 T cell receptor beta chains from one sample sequenced in a study of Ad26.COV2.S vaccination and SARS-CoV-2 variants. Profiling relied on immunoSEQ multiplex PCR, and the TCRdb table lists in-frame clones only, not all of them. The sample consists of approximately 150,000 clones, approximately 90% of them appearing once. The starting material was peripheral blood, obtained after recovery from COVID-19. The receptors derive from a human donor who had recovered from COVID-19.

The chain has TRBV2 and TRBJ2-1; 9 bases agree with TRBD2. The CDR3 sequence is 15 residues long. Germline trimming cut 8 bases from V and 5 bases from J; bases unmatched to any gene: 10. CDR1 is SNHLY and CDR2 is FYNNEI in the germline V gene. The CDR3 protein is CASGKAGGPHNEQFF. CDR3 DNA: TGTGCCAGCGGAAAGGCGGGGGGGCCCCACAATGAGCAGTTCTTC.

The chain uses TRBV5-1 and TRBJ2-2, with 8 bases lining up with TRBD1. The germline V gene encodes CDR1 SGHRS and CDR2 YFSETQ. The CDR3 covers 17 residues. The junction had 5 bases not matched to a gene; V was cut back by 0 bases and J by 1 base. The CDR3: CASSLGTGPGNTGELFF. CDR3 DNA sequence: TGCGCCAGCAGCTTGGGGACAGGGCCAGGGAACACCGGGGAGCTGTTTTTT.

This clone has more than one count but fewer than ten. The chain links TRBV30 to TRBJ2-7; D uncertain. The V end lost 0 bases, the J end lost 5 bases, and 11 bases lay between the germline ends. CDR1 GTSNPN and CDR2 SVGIG come from the germline V gene (reference sequence). The CDR3 runs to 13 residues. The CDR3 loop is CAWSVRSNDEQYF. The CDR3 DNA follows: TGTGCCTGGAGTGTCCGGTCCAACGACGAGCAGTACTTC.

CDR3 sequence reads: CASSFQTVTYEQYF. The CDR3 DNA reads as TGTGCCAGCAGCTTCCAGACGGTTACCTACGAGCAGTACTTC. This sequence joins TRBV11-2 and TRBJ2-7, with unresolved D. V was cut by 3 bases and J by 2 bases, with 11 bases left in between. CDR1 is SGHAT, CDR2 FQNNGV, per germline. CDR3 size: 14 residues.

The chain combines TRBV7-9 with TRBJ2-5; a weak D match, TRBD2 (6 bases). Germline CDR1 reads SEHNR; CDR2 reads FQNEAQ (reference sequence). This CDR3 region has 15 residues. The V end was cut by 5 bases, the J end by 5 bases, with 18 bases between. The CDR3 DNA reads TGTGCCAGCAGCAGTACCGGGACTTCCCTTGAGACCCAGTACTTC. Amino acids: CASSSTGTSLETQYF. The whole variable domain, remainder taken from reference TRBV7-9 and TRBJ2-5, is DTGVSQNPRHKITKRGQNVTFRCDPISEHNRLYWYRQTLGQGPEFLTYFQNEAQLEKSRLLSDRFSAERPKGSFSTLEIQRTEQGDSAMYLCASSSTGTSLETQYFGPGTRLLVL.

The chain combines TRBV5-4 with TRBJ2-7, with TRBD2 identical over 7 bases. The CDR3 covers 15 residues. With V trimmed by 4 bases and J by 5 bases, 12 bases remained unmatched. Germline V gives CDR1 SGHNT, CDR2 YYREEE (reference sequence). CDR3 sequence reads: CASSPSVSRGNEQYF. CDR3 bases: TGTGCCAGCAGCCCATCCGTCTCGCGGGGGAACGAGCAGTACTTC.

This clone has just a few counts. For the CDR3, the DNA is TGTGCCAGCAGTTACGACCTTGTTCGGGGACAGAAAGACAATGAGCAGTTCTTC. This codes for CASSYDLVRGQKDNEQFF. V is TRBV6-2 or TRBV6-3 and J is TRBJ2-1, with 7 bases aligning to TRBD1. There are 18 residues in the CDR3. Germline loops: CDR1 MNHEY, CDR2 SVGEGT. The ends lost 2 bases at V and 5 bases at J; junction bases unmatched: 15.

This clone was seen a single time. The genes are TRBV3-1 (or the pseudogene TRBV3-2) and TRBJ1-4; D is possibly TRBD1 (6 bases). Trimming removed 1 base from V and 6 bases from J, with 21 bases in between. Germline V CDR1 and CDR2: LGHDT, YNNKEL (reference sequence). This CDR3 spans 18 amino acids. CDR3 nucleotide sequence: TGTGCCAGCAGCCAAGTGACCGCATCGGACAGACAACATGAAAAACTGTTTTTT. Protein product: CASSQVTASDRQHEKLFF.

This clone was observed a single time. The chain links TRBV12-2 to TRBJ1-2; TRBD1 is the table's D call and was not checked against the DNA. TRBV12-2 is shown as a pseudogene. The length of the CDR3 is 18 residues. The CDR3 region has the DNA TGTGCAAGTCGCTTATTTCTCCAGACAGGGATTATAGACTATGGCTACACCTTC. Translation: CASRLFLQTGIIDYGYTF.

This clone was picked up one time. The chain combines TRBV19 with TRBJ2-3, with D possibly TRBD1 on 5 matching bases. CDR1 is LNHDA and CDR2 is SQIVND in the germline V gene (reference sequence). CDR3 size: 16 residues. V lost 0 bases, J lost 2 bases, and 12 bases lay in between. The CDR3 coding sequence is TGTGCCAGTAGTATAGATAAGGGGCGATCCACAGATACGCAGTATTTT. Its translation is CASSIDKGRSTDTQYF.

This chain uses TRBV3-1 (or the pseudogene TRBV3-2) with TRBJ2-1; D remains ambiguous. Trimming stripped 0 bases from V and 8 bases from J, with 17 bases between. Germline V CDR1 and CDR2: LGHDT, YNNKEL (reference sequence). The length of the CDR3 is 16 residues. The chain's CDR3 is CASSQDPPGRSDEQFF. The DNA of the CDR3 is TGTGCCAGCAGCCAAGATCCTCCCGGGCGGAGCGATGAGCAGTTCTTC.

V and J are TRBV6-1 and TRBJ1-1; 11 bases fit TRBD1. Trimming cost V 3 bases and J 1 base; bases outside gene matches: 4. Germline lookup yields CDR1 MNHNS and CDR2 SASEGT. The CDR3 has 16 residues. This CDR3 reads CASSDMGTGGNTEAFF. In DNA form, the CDR3 reads TGTGCCAGCAGTGATATGGGGACAGGGGGGAACACTGAAGCTTTCTTT.

V usage is TRBV7-2 and J usage is TRBJ1-6; no reliable D call. Between the trimmed V and J ends, which lost 2 bases and 9 bases, there was a span of 8 bases. This CDR3 comprises 13 residues. Per germline, CDR1 SGHTA and CDR2 FQGNSA. CDR3 nucleotide sequence: TGTGCCAGCAGCTTAAAAGGGATTTCACCCCTCCACTTT. This codes for CASSLKGISPLHF.

There are a few counts of this clone. The chain has TRBV12-5 and TRBJ2-5, with D possibly TRBD2 on 5 matching bases. With 0 bases removed from V and 4 bases from J, the gap between germline ends came to 12 bases. CDR1 is LGHNT, CDR2 FRNRAP, per germline. CDR3 length: 15 residues. The CDR3 loop reads CASGLVLGGGETQYF. The CDR3 coding sequence is TGTGCTAGTGGTTTGGTACTAGGAGGAGGAGAGACCCAGTACTTC.

The V gene is TRBV25-1, the J gene TRBJ1-4; maybe TRBD1 (6 bases). Trimming stripped 3 bases from V and 8 bases from J, with 19 bases between. The CDR3 is made up of 16 amino acids. Germline assignment: CDR1 MGHDK and CDR2 SYGVNS. CDR3 residues: CASSDQKTGQGEKLFF. CDR3 nucleotide sequence: TGTGCCAGCAGTGACCAAAAAACAGGGCAAGGGGAAAAACTGTTTTTT.

This sequence joins TRBV19 and TRBJ2-1; TRBD1 agrees at 10 bases. The CDR3 is made up of 15 amino acids. The germline gives CDR1 LNHDA, CDR2 SQIVND (reference sequence). V shed 4 bases and J 6 bases; nucleotides not matched to a gene: 6. CDR3 bases: TGTGCCAGTAGTAGATCCGGGACAGGGGTCAATGAGCAGTTCTTC. Translation gives CASSRSGTGVNEQFF.

This clone has just one count. The V call is TRBV6-5, the J call TRBJ2-7, with D maybe TRBD2 (6 bases). The CDR3 totals 14 residues. CDR1 is MNHEY, CDR2 SVGAGI, per germline. V lost 6 bases to trimming and J lost 1 base, with 13 bases between them. This CDR3 is CASRTTGTSYEQYF. The CDR3 nucleotides are TGTGCCAGCAGGACTACCGGGACTTCCTACGAGCAGTACTTC.

The rearrangement links TRBV6-6 to TRBJ2-3, with D possibly being TRBD2 (6 bases). Trimming left V 10 bases short and J 6 bases short, with 17 bases between. In germline, CDR1 is MNHNY, CDR2 SVGAGI (reference sequence). The CDR3 loop spans 13 amino acids. The chain's CDR3 is CATFGTHPDTQYF. The CDR3 DNA sequence: TGTGCCACTTTCGGGACTCACCCGGATACGCAGTATTTT.

V usage is TRBV18 and J usage is TRBJ2-4; TRBD2 matches 10 bases. Germline CDR1 and CDR2: KGHSH and LQKENI. V lost 3 bases to trimming and J lost 2 bases; unmatched junction nucleotides: 7. The length of the CDR3 is 17 residues. The CDR3 spells CASSPSLAGDTKNIQYF. In nucleotides, the CDR3 is TGTGCCAGCTCACCCTCCCTAGCGGGGGATACCAAAAACATTCAGTACTTC.

The chain uses TRBV4-3 and TRBJ1-1, with a weak D call TRBD1 (5 bases). This CDR3 is built from 12 residues. Trimming stripped 0 bases from V and 11 bases from J, with 10 bases between. Germline V CDR1 and CDR2: LGHNA, YSLEER. CDR3 in DNA: TGCGCCAGCAGCCAAGACGGGGCACGGGCTTTCTTT. Encoded protein: CASSQDGARAFF.

This chain uses TRBV15 with TRBJ2-2; a weak D match, TRBD1 (6 bases). The CDR3 has 14 residues. The germline V gene has CDR1 LNHNV and CDR2 YYDKDF (reference sequence). V was clipped by 3 bases and J by 6 bases, with 11 bases between them. The CDR3 here is CATSSTGFPGELFF. CDR3 coding DNA: TGTGCCACCAGCAGTACAGGGTTCCCCGGGGAGCTGTTTTTT.

Note on this clone: Other DNA sequences from this sample encode an identical CDR3 as well. The J gene is TRBJ2-5, the V gene TRBV28; D gene uncertain. The CDR3 consists of 12 residues. Between the trimmed V and J ends, which lost 2 bases and 5 bases, there was a span of 6 bases. Germline V gene sequence: CDR1 MDHEN, CDR2 SYDVKM. DNA of the CDR3: TGTGCCAGCAGTTTAAGGCGGGAGACCCAGTACTTC. Protein product: CASSLRRETQYF. The variable domain in full, with the rest retrieved from reference TRBV28 and TRBJ2-5, is DVKVTQSSRYLVKRTGEKVFLECVQDMDHENMFWYRQDPGLGLRLIYFSYDVKMKEKGDIPEGYSVSREKKERFSLILESASTNQTSMYLCASSLRRETQYFGPGTRLLVL.

This clone appeared once. The chain joins TRBV6-6 to TRBJ1-1; D gene ambiguous. CDR3 length: 12 amino acids. Deletions cut 6 bases from V and 1 base from J, with 6 bases between. Germline lookup yields CDR1 MNHNY and CDR2 SVGAGI (reference sequence). In nucleotides, the CDR3 is TGTGCCAGCAGCAGAGAGAACACTGAAGCTTTCTTT. Translation gives CASSRENTEAFF.

The rearrangement joins TRBV5-6 to TRBJ1-3, with D perhaps matching TRBD1 (5 bases). Germline loops: CDR1 SGHDT, CDR2 YYEEEE. V lost 4 bases, J lost 0 bases, and 11 bases lay in between. This CDR3 spans 15 amino acids. CDR3 nucleotides: TGTGCCAGCAGCGGGGGGTCCCGCTCTGGAAACACCATATATTTT. It codes for CASSGGSRSGNTIYF.

V is TRBV6-2 or TRBV6-3 and J is TRBJ2-1; a possible D gene is TRBD1 (5 bases). V was clipped by 4 bases and J by 10 bases, with 14 bases between them. CDR1 and CDR2 from the germline V gene are MNHEY and SVGEGT. The CDR3 runs 13 residues. This CDR3 reads CASSSTGSWEQFF. In DNA, the CDR3 is TGTGCCAGCAGTTCAACAGGAAGTTGGGAGCAGTTCTTC.

J is TRBJ2-1 and V is TRBV28, with no clear D. The V gene's germline CDR1 is MDHEN and CDR2 SYDVKM. This CDR3 is 14 amino acids long. The V and J ends lost 9 bases and 0 bases respectively, with 12 bases between them. The CDR3 protein is CASDSGLSYNEQFF. The CDR3, as DNA: TGTGCCAGTGACTCCGGCCTCTCCTACAATGAGCAGTTCTTC.

This chain's CDR3 is CASSLTSYEQYF. The CDR3 DNA reads as TGTGCCAGCAGCCTAACTTCCTACGAGCAGTACTTC. This rearrangement joins TRBV7-8 to TRBJ2-7; D is unresolved. With 5 bases removed from V and 1 base from J, the gap between germline ends came to 6 bases. From germline, CDR1 is SGHVS and CDR2 FQNEAQ. This CDR3 contains 12 residues.

This chain connects TRBV6-2 or TRBV6-3 to TRBJ1-2; D is unclear. Germline CDR1 MNHEY, CDR2 SVGEGT. CDR3 length equals 17 residues. The V end lost 4 bases, the J end lost 4 bases, and 22 bases lay between the germline ends. CDR3: CASSLSLSAGFGYGYTF. CDR3 coding DNA: TGTGCCAGCAGTTTAAGCCTGTCAGCGGGGTTTGGCTATGGCTACACCTTC.

The chain is built from TRBV4-3 and TRBJ1-5, with 7 bases identical to TRBD1. The V and J ends lost 2 bases and 6 bases, in that order; junction bases with no gene match: 4. Germline CDR1 LGHNA, CDR2 YSLEER. CDR3 size: 14 residues. CDR3 loop: CASSQQGVGQPQHF. In nucleotides, the CDR3 is TGCGCCAGCAGCCAACAGGGGGTCGGTCAGCCCCAGCATTTT.

The CDR3 protein is CASSLSPRVYEQYF. Written as DNA, the CDR3 is TGTGCCAGCAGTTTATCCCCGAGGGTCTACGAGCAGTACTTC. The gene calls are TRBV28 and TRBJ2-7, with D perhaps TRBD2 (5 bases). The CDR3 is made up of 14 amino acids. Looked up from germline, CDR1 is MDHEN and CDR2 is SYDVKM. Deletions cut 1 base from V and 3 bases from J, with 10 bases between. The whole variable domain, filled in from reference TRBV28 and TRBJ2-7, reads DVKVTQSSRYLVKRTGEKVFLECVQDMDHENMFWYRQDPGLGLRLIYFSYDVKMKEKGDIPEGYSVSREKKERFSLILESASTNQTSMYLCASSLSPRVYEQYFGPGTRLTVT.